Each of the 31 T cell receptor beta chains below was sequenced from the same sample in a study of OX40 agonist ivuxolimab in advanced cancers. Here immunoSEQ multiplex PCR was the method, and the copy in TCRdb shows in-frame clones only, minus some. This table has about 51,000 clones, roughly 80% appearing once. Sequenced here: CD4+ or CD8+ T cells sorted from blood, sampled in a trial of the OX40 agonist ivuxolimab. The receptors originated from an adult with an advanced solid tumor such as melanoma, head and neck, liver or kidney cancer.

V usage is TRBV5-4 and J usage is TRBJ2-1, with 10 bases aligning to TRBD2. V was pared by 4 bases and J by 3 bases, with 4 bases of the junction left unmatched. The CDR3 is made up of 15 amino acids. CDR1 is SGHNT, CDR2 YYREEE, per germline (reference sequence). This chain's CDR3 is CASSGLAEHYNEQFF. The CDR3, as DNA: TGTGCCAGCAGCGGACTAGCGGAACACTACAATGAGCAGTTCTTC. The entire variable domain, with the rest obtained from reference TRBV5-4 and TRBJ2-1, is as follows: ETGVTQSPTHLIKTRGQQVTLRCSSQSGHNTVSWYQQALGQGPQFIFQYYREEENGRGNFPPRFSGLQFPNYSSELNVNALELDDSALYLCASSGLAEHYNEQFFGPGTRLTVL.

CDR3 in amino acids: CASRRGQGGTEAFF. The CDR3 nucleotides are TGTGCCAGCAGAAGGGGACAGGGGGGAACTGAAGCTTTCTTT. V usage is TRBV6-6 and J usage is TRBJ1-1; TRBD1 agrees at 11 bases. Germline V gene data show CDR1 as MNHNY and CDR2 as SVGAGI (reference sequence). The V and J ends lost 6 bases and 5 bases, in that order; junction bases with no gene match: 5. CDR3 length: 14 amino acids.

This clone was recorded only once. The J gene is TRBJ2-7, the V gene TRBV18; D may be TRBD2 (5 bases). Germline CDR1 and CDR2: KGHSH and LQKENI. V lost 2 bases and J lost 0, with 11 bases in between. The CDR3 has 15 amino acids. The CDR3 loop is CASSPGLESSYEQYF. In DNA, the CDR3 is TGTGCCAGCTCACCAGGACTGGAAAGCTCCTACGAGCAGTACTTC. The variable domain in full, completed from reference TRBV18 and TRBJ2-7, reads NAGVMQNPRHLVRRRGQEARLRCSPMKGHSHVYWYRQLPEEGLKFMVYLQKENIIDESGMPKERFSAEFPKEGPSILRIQQVVRGDSAAYFCASSPGLESSYEQYFGPGTRLTVT.

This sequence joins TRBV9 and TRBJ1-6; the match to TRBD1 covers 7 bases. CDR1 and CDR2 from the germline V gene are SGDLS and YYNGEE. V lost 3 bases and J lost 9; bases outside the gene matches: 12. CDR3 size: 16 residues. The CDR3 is CASSAGGGQIVSPLHF. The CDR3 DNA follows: TGTGCCAGCAGCGCGGGAGGGGGACAGATTGTTTCACCCCTCCACTTT.

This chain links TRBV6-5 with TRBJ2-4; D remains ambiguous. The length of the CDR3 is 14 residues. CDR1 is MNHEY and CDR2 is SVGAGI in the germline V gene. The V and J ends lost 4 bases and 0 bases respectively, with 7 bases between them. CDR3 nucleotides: TGTGCCAGCAGTTCTGGGGTAGCCAAAAACATTCAGTACTTC. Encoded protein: CASSSGVAKNIQYF.

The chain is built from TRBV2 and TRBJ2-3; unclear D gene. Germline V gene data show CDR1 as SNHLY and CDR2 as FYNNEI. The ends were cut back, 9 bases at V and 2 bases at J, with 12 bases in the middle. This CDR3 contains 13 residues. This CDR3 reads CASSSDLTDTQYF. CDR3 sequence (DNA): TGTGCCAGTTCGTCGGATCTCACAGATACGCAGTATTTT.

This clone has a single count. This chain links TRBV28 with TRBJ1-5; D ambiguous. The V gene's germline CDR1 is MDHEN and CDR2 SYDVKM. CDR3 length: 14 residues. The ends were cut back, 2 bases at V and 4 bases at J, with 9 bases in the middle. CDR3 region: CASSLISRNQPQHF. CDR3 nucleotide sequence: TGTGCCAGCAGTTTAATTAGCCGGAATCAGCCCCAGCATTTT.

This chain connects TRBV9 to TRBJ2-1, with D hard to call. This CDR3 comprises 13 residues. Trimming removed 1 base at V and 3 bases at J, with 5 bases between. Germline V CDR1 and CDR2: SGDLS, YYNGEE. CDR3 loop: CASSVNGYNEQFF. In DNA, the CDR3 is TGTGCCAGCAGCGTAAACGGCTACAATGAGCAGTTCTTC.

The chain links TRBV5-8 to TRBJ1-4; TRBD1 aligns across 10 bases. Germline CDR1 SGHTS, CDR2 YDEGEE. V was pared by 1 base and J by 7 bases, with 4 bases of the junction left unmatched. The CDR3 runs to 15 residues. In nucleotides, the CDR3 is TGTGCCAGCAGCTTGCTTGGGACAGGGGCTGAAAAACTGTTTTTT. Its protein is CASSLLGTGAEKLFF.

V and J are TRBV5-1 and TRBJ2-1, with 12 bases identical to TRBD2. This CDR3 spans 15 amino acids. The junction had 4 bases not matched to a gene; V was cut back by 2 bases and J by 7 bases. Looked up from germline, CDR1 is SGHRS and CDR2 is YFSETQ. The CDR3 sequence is CASSFLAGGLNEQFF. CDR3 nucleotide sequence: TGCGCCAGCAGCTTCCTAGCGGGAGGGCTAAATGAGCAGTTCTTC.

The DNA for the CDR3 is TGTGCCAGCAGCTTTGGGGACAGGGGCAGAAACACCATATATTTT. Translating gives CASSFGDRGRNTIYF. V usage is TRBV5-4 and J usage is TRBJ1-3; TRBD1 aligns across 10 bases. CDR1 and CDR2 from the germline V gene are SGHNT and YYREEE (reference sequence). This CDR3 has 15 residues. The ends lost 2 bases at V and 5 bases at J; junction bases unmatched: 4.

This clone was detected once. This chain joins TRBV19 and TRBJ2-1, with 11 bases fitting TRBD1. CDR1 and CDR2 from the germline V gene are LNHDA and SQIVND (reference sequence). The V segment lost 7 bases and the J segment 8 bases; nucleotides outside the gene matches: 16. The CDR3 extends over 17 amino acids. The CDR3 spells CASTSRTGGAGGDEQFF. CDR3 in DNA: TGTGCCAGTACCTCCCGGACAGGGGGCGCTGGGGGGGATGAGCAGTTCTTC. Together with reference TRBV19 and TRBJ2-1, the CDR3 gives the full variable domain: DGGITQSPKYLFRKEGQNVTLSCEQNLNHDAMYWYRQDPGQGLRLIYYSQIVNDFQKGDIAEGYSVSREKKESFPLTVTSAQKNPTAFYLCASTSRTGGAGGDEQFFGPGTRLTVL.

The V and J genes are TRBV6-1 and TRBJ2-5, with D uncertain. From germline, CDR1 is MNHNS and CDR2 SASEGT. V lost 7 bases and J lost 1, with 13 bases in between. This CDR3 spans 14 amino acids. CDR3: CASTQSSPQETQYF. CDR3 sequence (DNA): TGTGCCAGCACTCAGAGTAGTCCCCAAGAGACCCAGTACTTC.

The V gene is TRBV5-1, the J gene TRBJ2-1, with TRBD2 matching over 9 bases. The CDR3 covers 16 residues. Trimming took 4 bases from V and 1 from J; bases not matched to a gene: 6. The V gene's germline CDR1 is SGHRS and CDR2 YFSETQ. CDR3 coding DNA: TGCGCCAGCAGCGGGGCTAGCGGGACATCCTACAATGAGCAGTTCTTC. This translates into CASSGASGTSYNEQFF.

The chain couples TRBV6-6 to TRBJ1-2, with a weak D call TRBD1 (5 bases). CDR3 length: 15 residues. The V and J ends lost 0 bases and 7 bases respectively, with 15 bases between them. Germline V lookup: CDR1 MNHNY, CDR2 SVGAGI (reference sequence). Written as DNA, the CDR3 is TGTGCCAGCAGTTACTCGACAGAGTCGCCGGGTGGCTACACCTTC. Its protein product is CASSYSTESPGGYTF.

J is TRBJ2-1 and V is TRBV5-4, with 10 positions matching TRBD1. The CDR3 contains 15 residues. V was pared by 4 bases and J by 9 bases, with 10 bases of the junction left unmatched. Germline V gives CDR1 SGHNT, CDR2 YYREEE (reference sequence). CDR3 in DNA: TGTGCCAGCAGCCCTGGGACAGGGGTGATGGCTGAGCAGTTCTTC. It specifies CASSPGTGVMAEQFF.

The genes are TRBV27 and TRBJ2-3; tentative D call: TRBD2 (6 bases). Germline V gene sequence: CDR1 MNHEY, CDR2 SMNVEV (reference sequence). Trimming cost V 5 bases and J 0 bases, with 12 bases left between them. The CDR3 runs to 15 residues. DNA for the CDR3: TGTGCCAGCAGTCCGGGACTCAGTAGCACAGATACGCAGTATTTT. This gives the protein CASSPGLSSTDTQYF.

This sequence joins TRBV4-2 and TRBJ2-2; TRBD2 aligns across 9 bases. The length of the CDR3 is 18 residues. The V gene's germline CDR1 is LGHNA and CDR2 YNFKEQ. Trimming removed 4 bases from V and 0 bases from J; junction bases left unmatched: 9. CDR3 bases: TGTGCCAGCAGCCCAGGGCCCCGACTAGCGGCGAACACCGGGGAGCTGTTTTTT. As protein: CASSPGPRLAANTGELFF.

This CDR3 is CAISEEEGQPQHF. Written as DNA, the CDR3 is TGTGCCATCAGTGAGGAGGAAGGCCAGCCCCAGCATTTT. The chain combines TRBV10-3 with TRBJ1-5; D is unresolved. Germline-derived CDR1 and CDR2 are ENHRY and SYGVKD. Deletions cut 2 bases from V and 7 bases from J, with 9 bases between. This CDR3 is built from 13 residues.

The CDR3 loop reads CASSRESSYNEQFF. For the CDR3, the DNA is TGCGCCAGCAGTCGCGAGAGCTCCTACAATGAGCAGTTCTTC. J is TRBJ2-1 and V is TRBV10-1; no clear D. The ends were cut back, 5 bases at V and 0 bases at J, with 8 bases in the middle. The CDR3 length is 14 residues. Germline-derived CDR1 and CDR2 are WNHNN and SYGVQD (reference sequence).

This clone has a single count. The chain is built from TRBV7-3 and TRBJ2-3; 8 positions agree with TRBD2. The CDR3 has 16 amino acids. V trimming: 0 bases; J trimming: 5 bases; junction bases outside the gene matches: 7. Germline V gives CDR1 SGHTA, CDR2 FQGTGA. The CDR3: CASSLTGLAGGDTQYF. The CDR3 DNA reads TGTGCCAGCAGCTTAACCGGACTCGCGGGAGGAGATACGCAGTATTTT.

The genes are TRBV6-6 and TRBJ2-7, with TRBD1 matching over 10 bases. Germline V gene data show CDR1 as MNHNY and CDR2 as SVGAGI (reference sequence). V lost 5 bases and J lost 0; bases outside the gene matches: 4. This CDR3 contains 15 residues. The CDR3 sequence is CASSTRTGGSYEQYF. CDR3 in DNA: TGTGCCAGCAGTACTAGGACAGGGGGCTCCTACGAGCAGTACTTC.

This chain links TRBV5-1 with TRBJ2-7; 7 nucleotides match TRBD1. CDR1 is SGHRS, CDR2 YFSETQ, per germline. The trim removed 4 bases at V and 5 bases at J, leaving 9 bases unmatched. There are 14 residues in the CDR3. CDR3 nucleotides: TGCGCCAGCAGCCTGGGACAGTGGCCAGACGAGCAGTACTTC. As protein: CASSLGQWPDEQYF.

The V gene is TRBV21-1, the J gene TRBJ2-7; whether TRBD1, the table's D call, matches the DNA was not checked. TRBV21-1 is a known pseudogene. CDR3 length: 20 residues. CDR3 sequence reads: CASSRDRRFPRRPSSYEQYF. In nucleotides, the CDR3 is TGTGCCAGCAGCCGGGACAGGCGGTTTCCTCGCCGACCGAGCTCCTACGAGCAGTACTTC.

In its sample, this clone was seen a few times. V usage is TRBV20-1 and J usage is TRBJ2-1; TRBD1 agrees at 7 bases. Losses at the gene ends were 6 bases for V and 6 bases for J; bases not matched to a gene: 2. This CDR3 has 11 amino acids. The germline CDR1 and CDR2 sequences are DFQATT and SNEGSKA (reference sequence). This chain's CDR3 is CSAGQPNEQFF. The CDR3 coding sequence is TGCAGTGCGGGACAGCCCAATGAGCAGTTCTTC.

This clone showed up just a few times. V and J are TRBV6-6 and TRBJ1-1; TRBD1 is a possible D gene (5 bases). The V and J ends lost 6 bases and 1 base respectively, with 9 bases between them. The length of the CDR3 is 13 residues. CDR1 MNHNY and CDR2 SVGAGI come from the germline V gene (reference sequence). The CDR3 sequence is CASRTTGNTEAFF. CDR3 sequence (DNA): TGTGCCAGCAGAACCACAGGGAACACTGAAGCTTTCTTT.

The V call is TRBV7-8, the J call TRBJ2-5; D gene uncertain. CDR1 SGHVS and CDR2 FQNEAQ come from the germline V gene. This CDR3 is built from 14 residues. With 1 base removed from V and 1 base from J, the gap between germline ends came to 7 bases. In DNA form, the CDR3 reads TGTGCCAGCAGCTTAGTCGTCAGCCAAGAGACCCAGTACTTC. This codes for CASSLVVSQETQYF.

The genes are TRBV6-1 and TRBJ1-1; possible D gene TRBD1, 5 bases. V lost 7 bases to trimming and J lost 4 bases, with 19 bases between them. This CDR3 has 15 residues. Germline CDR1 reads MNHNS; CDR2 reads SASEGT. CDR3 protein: CASTLREGLFTEAFF. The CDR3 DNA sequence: TGTGCCAGCACCCTCCGGGAGGGACTTTTCACTGAAGCTTTCTTT.

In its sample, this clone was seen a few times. CDR3 in DNA: TGTGCCAGCAGTGACACCAACACAGATACGCAGTATTTT. It specifies CASSDTNTDTQYF. The chain combines TRBV25-1 with TRBJ2-3; D is unresolved. Germline V gene data show CDR1 as MGHDK and CDR2 as SYGVNS. V lost 3 bases and J lost 2, with 6 bases in between. CDR3 length: 13 residues. The full variable domain, with the rest looked up from reference TRBV25-1 and TRBJ2-3, is EADIYQTPRYLVIGTGKKITLECSQTMGHDKMYWYQQDPGMELHLIHYSYGVNSTEKGDLSSESTVSRIRTEHFPLTLESARPSHTSQYLCASSDTNTDTQYFGPGTRLTVL.

The CDR3 DNA sequence: TGTGCCAGCAGCCGGACTAGCGGTGAGCAGTTCTTC. Its translation: CASSRTSGEQFF. This chain joins TRBV11-3 and TRBJ2-1, with 10 bases fitting TRBD2. V lost 5 bases and J lost 9; bases outside the gene matches: 1. This CDR3 is 12 amino acids long. The germline gives CDR1 SGHNT, CDR2 YENEEA.

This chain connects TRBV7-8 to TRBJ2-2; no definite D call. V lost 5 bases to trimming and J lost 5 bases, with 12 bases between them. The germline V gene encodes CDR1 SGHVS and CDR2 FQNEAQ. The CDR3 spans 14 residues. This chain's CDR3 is CASSPRSFTGELFF. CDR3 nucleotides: TGTGCCAGCAGCCCTCGAAGTTTTACCGGGGAGCTGTTTTTT.